This T cell receptor beta chain was identified in a study of neurological immune-mediated disorders. The authors made cDNA by 5'RACE with 10-nucleotide random UMIs. MiXCR, applied by TCRdb to the 5' RACE reads, yields one record per CDR3 protein. The sample has about 70,000 distinct CDR3 sequences, under 5.5% seen once; the top ten hold roughly 2%. V lost 5 bases and J 6 bases, leaving 10 bases between the germline ends. The length of the CDR3 is 12 residues. CDR1 is MNHEY and CDR2 is SVGAGI in the germline V gene. This clonotype has a count of ten or more. This sequence originates from a woman aged 70-85 years with multiple sclerosis. V and J are TRBV6-5 and TRBJ1-1, with a weak D call TRBD1 (6 bases). Sequencing input: PBMCs. Here the CDR3 reads CASSPGAAEAFF. CDR3 DNA: TGTGCCAGCAGTCCAGGGGCCGCTGAAGCTTTCTTT.